The clone carrying this T cell receptor beta chain was detected only once. The sample belongs to a study of tumor-infiltrating lymphocytes in localized non-small cell lung cancer. The CDR3 runs 16 residues. Clones were sequenced by immunoSEQ multiplex PCR, and TCRdb holds only the in-frame ones, with some missing. Among thousands of clones listed, 61% were seen once. Sequenced: lung tumor tissue. The source of this sequence is a human donor with non-small cell lung cancer. The chain combines TRBV21-1 with TRBJ1-3; TRBD1 was called by the table and not checked on the DNA. TRBV21-1 is reported as a pseudogene. In nucleotides, the CDR3 is TGTGCCAGCAGCTCCCCCCGGGACAGGGGGCCGGACACCATATATTTT. Its translation: CASSSPRDRGPDTIYF.